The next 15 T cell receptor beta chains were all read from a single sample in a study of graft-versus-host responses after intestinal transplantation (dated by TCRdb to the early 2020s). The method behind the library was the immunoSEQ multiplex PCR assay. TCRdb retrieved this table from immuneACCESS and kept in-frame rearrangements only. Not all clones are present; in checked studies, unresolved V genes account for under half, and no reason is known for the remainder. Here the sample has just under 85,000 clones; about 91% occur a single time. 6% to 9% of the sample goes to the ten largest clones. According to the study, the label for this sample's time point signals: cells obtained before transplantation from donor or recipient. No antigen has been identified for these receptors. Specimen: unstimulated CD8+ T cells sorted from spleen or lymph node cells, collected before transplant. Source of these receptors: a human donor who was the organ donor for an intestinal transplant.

The CDR3, as DNA: TGTGCCAGCAGCTTAGCACTTTACGAGCAGTACTTC. Translated: CASSLALYEQYF. V gene TRBV7-9 combines with J gene TRBJ2-7; D is uncertain. Germline values: CDR1 SEHNR, CDR2 FQNEAQ (reference sequence). Trimming removed 0 bases from V and 4 bases from J, with 4 bases in between. CDR3 length: 12 amino acids.

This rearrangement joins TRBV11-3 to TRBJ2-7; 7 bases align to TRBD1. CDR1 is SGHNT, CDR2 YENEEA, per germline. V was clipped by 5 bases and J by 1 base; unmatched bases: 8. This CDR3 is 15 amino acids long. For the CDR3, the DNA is TGTGCCAGCAGCCCTAGGACAGGAGATTCCTACGAGCAGTACTTC. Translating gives CASSPRTGDSYEQYF.

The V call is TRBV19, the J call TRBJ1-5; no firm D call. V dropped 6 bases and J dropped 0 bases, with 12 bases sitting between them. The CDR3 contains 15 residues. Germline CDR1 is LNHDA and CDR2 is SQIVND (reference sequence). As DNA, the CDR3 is TGTGCCAGTAGCCAAGGCCAGTATAGCAATCAGCCCCAGCATTTT. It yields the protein CASSQGQYSNQPQHF.

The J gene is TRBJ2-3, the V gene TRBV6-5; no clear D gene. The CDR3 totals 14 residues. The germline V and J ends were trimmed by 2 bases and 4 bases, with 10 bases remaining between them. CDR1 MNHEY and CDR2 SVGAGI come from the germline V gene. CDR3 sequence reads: CASSYALSPDTQYF. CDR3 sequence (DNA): TGTGCCAGCAGTTACGCCTTGTCCCCAGATACGCAGTATTTT.

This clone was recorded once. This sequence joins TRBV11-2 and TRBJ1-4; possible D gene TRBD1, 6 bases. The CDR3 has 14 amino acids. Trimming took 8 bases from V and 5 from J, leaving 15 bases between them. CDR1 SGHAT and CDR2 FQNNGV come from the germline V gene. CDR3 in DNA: TGTGCCAGCGGTCAGGGGATGAAGAATGAAAAACTGTTTTTT. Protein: CASGQGMKNEKLFF.

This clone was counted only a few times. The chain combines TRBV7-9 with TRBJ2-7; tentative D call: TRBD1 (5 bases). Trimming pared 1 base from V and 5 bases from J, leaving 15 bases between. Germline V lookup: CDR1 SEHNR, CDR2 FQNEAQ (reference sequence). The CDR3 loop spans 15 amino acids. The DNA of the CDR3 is TGTGCCAGCAGCTTAGAAGCAGGGCAGGGTAACGAGCAGTACTTC. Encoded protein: CASSLEAGQGNEQYF.

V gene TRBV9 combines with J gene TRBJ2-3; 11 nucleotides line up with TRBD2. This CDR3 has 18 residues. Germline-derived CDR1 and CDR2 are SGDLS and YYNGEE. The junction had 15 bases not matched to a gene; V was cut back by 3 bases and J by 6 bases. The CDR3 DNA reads TGTGCCAGCAGCGAGGCCCCCGATAGCGGGGGGGCGGGGGATACGCAGTATTTT. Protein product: CASSEAPDSGGAGDTQYF.

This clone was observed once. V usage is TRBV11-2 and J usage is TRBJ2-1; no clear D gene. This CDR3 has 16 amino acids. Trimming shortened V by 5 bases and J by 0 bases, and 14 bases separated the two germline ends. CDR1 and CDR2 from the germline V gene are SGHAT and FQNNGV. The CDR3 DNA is TGTGCCAGCAGCCCTTTCGGCTCGAGCTCCTACAATGAGCAGTTCTTC. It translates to CASSPFGSSSYNEQFF. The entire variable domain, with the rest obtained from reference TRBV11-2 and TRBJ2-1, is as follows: EAGVAQSPRYKIIEKRQSVAFWCNPISGHATLYWYQQILGQGPKLLIQFQNNGVVDDSQLPKDRFSAERLKGVDSTLKIQPAKLEDSAVYLCASSPFGSSSYNEQFFGPGTRLTVL.

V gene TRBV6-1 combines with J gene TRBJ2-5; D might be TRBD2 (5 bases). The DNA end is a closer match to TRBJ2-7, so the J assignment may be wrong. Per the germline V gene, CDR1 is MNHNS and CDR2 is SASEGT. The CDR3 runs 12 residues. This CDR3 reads CASGHLGVEQYF. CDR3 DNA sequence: TGTGCCAGCGGTCACCTCGGGGTCGAGCAGTACTTC.

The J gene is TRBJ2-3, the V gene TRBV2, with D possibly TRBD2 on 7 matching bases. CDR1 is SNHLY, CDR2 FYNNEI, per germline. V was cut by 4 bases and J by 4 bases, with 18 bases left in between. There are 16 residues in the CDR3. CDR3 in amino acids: CASSVEGGVRADTQYF. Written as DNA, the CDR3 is TGTGCCAGCAGTGTGGAAGGGGGGGTCCGGGCAGATACGCAGTATTTT.

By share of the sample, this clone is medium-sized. The CDR3 nucleotides are TGTGCCAGCAGTGCCGGTGATGGGACCAAGTACGAGCAGTACTTC. Amino acids: CASSAGDGTKYEQYF. The gene calls are TRBV6-5 and TRBJ2-7; D could derive from TRBD1 or TRBD2 (5 bases each). Between the trimmed V and J ends, which lost 5 bases and 4 bases, there was a span of 18 bases. Germline CDR1 MNHEY, CDR2 SVGAGI. CDR3 size: 15 residues.

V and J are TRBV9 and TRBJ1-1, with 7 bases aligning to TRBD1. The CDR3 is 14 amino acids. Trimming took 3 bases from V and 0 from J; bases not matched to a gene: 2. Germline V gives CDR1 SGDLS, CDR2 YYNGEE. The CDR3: CASSAGQLNTEAFF. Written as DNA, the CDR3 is TGTGCCAGCAGCGCGGGACAGCTGAACACTGAAGCTTTCTTT.

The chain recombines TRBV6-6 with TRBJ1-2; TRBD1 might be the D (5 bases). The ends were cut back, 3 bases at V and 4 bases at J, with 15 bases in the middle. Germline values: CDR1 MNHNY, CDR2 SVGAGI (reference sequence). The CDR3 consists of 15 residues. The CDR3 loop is CASSYSEGQGYGYTF. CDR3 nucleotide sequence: TGTGCCAGCAGTTATTCCGAGGGGCAGGGCTATGGCTACACCTTC.

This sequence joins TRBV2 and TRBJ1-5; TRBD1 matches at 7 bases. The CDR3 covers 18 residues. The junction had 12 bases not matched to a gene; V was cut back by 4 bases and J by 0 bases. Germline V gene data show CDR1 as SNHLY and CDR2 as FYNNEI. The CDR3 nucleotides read TGTGCCAGCAGTGGTCGACAGGGCAGGGGACATAGCAATCAGCCCCAGCATTTT. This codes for CASSGRQGRGHSNQPQHF.

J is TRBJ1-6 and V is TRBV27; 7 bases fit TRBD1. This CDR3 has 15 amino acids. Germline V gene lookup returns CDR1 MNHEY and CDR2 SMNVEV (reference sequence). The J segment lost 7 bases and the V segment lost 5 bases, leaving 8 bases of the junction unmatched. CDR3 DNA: TGTGCCAGCAGTCCCTCCGGGACAGCGAATTCACCCCTCCACTTT. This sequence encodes CASSPSGTANSPLHF.